A selection of T cell receptor beta chains follows, all from one sample in a study of cytomegalovirus exposure and HLA in healthy donors. Profiling relied on immunoSEQ multiplex PCR, and the TCRdb table lists in-frame clones only, not all of them. The sample has roughly 120,000 clones, 15% seen once; the top ten hold under 2.5%. Sequences were obtained from PBMCs. The receptor set was obtained from a woman between 18 and 30 years old in good health and CMV-seronegative. Each CDR3 is given with its conserved first and last residue. D genes are given only for firm matches.

D gene: NA; V gene: TRBV2; J gene: TRBJ2-1; CDR3 protein: CASQRALYNEQFF
D gene: NA; V gene: TRBV28; J gene: TRBJ1-4; CDR3 protein: CASVGSIGVFNEKLFF
D gene: TRBD2; V gene: TRBV13; J gene: TRBJ2-3; CDR3 protein: CASSLVWTSDTQYF
D gene: NA; V gene: TRBV7-2; J gene: TRBJ1-2; CDR3 protein: CASSFRPWAAGYTF
D gene: TRBD1; V gene: TRBV29-1; J gene: TRBJ1-2; CDR3 protein: CSDRGDYGYTF
D gene: TRBD1; V gene: TRBV19; J gene: TRBJ1-1; CDR3 protein: CASSFEGAAEAFF
D gene: TRBD2; V gene: TRBV4-2; J gene: TRBJ2-1; CDR3 protein: CASSQDNVGGPNNEQFF
D gene: TRBD2; V gene: TRBV10-3; J gene: TRBJ2-1; CDR3 protein: CAISEGEREVKWDNEQFF
D gene: TRBD2; V gene: TRBV9; J gene: TRBJ2-5; CDR3 protein: CASGEPSGRLSGDQETQYF
D gene: NA; V gene: TRBV7-9; J gene: TRBJ1-3; CDR3 protein: CASSFGGTGNTIYF
D gene: NA; V gene: TRBV13; J gene: TRBJ2-3; CDR3 protein: CASSLLQGSTDTQYF
D gene: TRBD2; V gene: TRBV27; J gene: TRBJ2-7; CDR3 protein: CASSSSGIAYEQYF
D gene: NA; V gene: TRBV7-9; J gene: TRBJ2-1; CDR3 protein: CASSLRWRGNEQFF
D gene: TRBD2; V gene: TRBV28; J gene: TRBJ2-5; CDR3 protein: CASSILAGGIQETQYF
D gene: NA; V gene: TRBV21-1; J gene: TRBJ1-1; CDR3 protein: CASSITGTGWTEAFF